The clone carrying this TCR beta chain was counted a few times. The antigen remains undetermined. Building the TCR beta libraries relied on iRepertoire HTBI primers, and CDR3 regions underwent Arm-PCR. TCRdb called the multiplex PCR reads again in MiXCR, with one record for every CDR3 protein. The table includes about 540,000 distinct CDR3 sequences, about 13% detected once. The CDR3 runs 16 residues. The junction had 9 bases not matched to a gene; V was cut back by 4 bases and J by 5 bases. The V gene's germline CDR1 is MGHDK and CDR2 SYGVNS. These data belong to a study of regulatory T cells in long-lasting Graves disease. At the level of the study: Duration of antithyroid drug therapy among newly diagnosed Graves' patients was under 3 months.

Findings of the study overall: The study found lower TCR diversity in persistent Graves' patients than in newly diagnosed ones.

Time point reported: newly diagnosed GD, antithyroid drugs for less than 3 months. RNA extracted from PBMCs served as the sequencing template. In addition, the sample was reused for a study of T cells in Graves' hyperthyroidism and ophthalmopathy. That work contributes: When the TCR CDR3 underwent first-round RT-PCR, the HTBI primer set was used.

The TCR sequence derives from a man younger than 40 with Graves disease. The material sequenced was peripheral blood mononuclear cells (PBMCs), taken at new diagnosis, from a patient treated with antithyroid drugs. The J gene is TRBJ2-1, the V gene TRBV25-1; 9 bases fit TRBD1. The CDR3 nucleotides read TGTGCCAGCAGTGTTAACAGGGGGCGCGAGGACAATGAGCAGTTCTTC. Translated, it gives CASSVNRGREDNEQFF.